Below, 11 T cell receptor beta chains from the same sample are listed, as sequenced in a study of T-cell memory formation after mild COVID-19. TCRdb used MiXCR to reprocess the 5' RACE reads, holding one entry per CDR3 protein. The sample gives fewer than 700,000 distinct CDR3 sequences, roughly 18% of which show up once; more than 10% is in the top ten. What was sequenced was PBMCs or a T cell subset sorted from them (not recorded which). The receptors here all came from an adult woman who had mild COVID-19 (a few samples of this study predate the infection). Cell type and time point are not known.

This clonotype was picked up a small number of times. The chain has TRBV12-3 or TRBV12-4 and TRBJ2-3, with 12 bases lining up with TRBD2. The CDR3 has 19 amino acids. The ends lost 1 base at V and 2 bases at J; junction bases unmatched: 10. The CDR3 region has the DNA TGTGCCAGCAGTTTAGTCCGACTAGCGGGAGTTCTGGACACAGATACGCAGTATTTT. Its protein product is CASSLVRLAGVLDTDTQYF.

In its sample, this clonotype was seen many times. This chain uses TRBV20-1 with TRBJ2-7; D could derive from TRBD1 or TRBD2 (5 bases each). Germline V gene lookup returns CDR1 DFQATT and CDR2 SNEGSKA (reference sequence). This CDR3 contains 11 residues. The CDR3 region has the DNA TGCAGCCCCGGGACCCCCTACGAGCAGTACTTC. It encodes CSPGTPYEQYF.

The chain links TRBV5-4 to TRBJ2-2; D is possibly TRBD1 (6 bases). The CDR3 is 15 amino acids. CDR1 and CDR2 from the germline V gene are SGHNT and YYREEE (reference sequence). Trimming stripped 4 bases from V and 1 base from J, with 11 bases between. The CDR3 protein is CASSRQVGNTGELFF. The CDR3 coding sequence is TGTGCCAGCAGCCGACAGGTGGGGAACACCGGGGAGCTGTTTTTT.

This clonotype was detected a few times. The chain combines TRBV25-1 with TRBJ2-1; 7 nucleotides match TRBD1. Trimming at V came to 6 bases and at J to 6 bases, leaving 14 bases not matched to a gene. This CDR3 is built from 16 residues. Germline lookup yields CDR1 MGHDK and CDR2 SYGVNS. CDR3 loop: CASSGNRGTVRNEQFF. The CDR3 bases are TGTGCCAGCAGCGGCAACAGGGGTACGGTTCGCAATGAGCAGTTCTTC.

V gene TRBV12-3 or TRBV12-4 combines with J gene TRBJ2-1; D perhaps matches TRBD2 (6 bases). This CDR3 has 11 amino acids. Trimming removed 7 bases from V and 10 bases from J, with 11 bases in between. Here the CDR3 DNA reads TGTGCCAGCACCATAGGAGGGGAGCAGTTCTTC. Protein: CASTIGGEQFF.

The genes are TRBV20-1 and TRBJ2-1; D gene ambiguous. The length of the CDR3 is 12 residues. V was cut by 8 bases and J by 4 bases, with 12 bases left in between. Germline V gene sequence: CDR1 DFQATT, CDR2 SNEGSKA (reference sequence). The CDR3 loop is CSLSRSYNEQFF. CDR3 bases: TGCAGTCTCTCGCGGAGTTACAATGAGCAGTTCTTC.

The rearrangement joins TRBV5-1 to TRBJ1-1, with TRBD1 matching over 7 bases. The junction had 7 bases not matched to a gene; V was cut back by 0 bases and J by 5 bases. The germline V gene encodes CDR1 SGHRS and CDR2 YFSETQ. The CDR3 extends over 15 amino acids. The CDR3 loop reads CASSLVPGQSTEAFF. The CDR3 DNA reads as TGCGCCAGCAGCTTGGTACCGGGACAGAGTACTGAAGCTTTCTTT.

This clonotype has only a few counts. V is TRBV9 and J is TRBJ2-1; 12 bases are a match to TRBD2. V trimming: 1 base; J trimming: 10 bases; junction bases outside the gene matches: 6. Germline assignment: CDR1 SGDLS and CDR2 YYNGEE. The CDR3 is 15 residues long. CDR3 residues: CASSVPLAGGPEQFF. CDR3 DNA sequence: TGTGCCAGCAGCGTACCCCTAGCGGGAGGGCCGGAGCAGTTCTTC. The whole variable domain, remainder taken from reference TRBV9 and TRBJ2-1, is DSGVTQTPKHLITATGQRVTLRCSPRSGDLSVYWYQQSLDQGLQFLIQYYNGEERAKGNILERFSAQQFPDLHSELNLSSLELGDSALYFCASSVPLAGGPEQFFGPGTRLTVL.

This rearrangement joins TRBV7-2 to TRBJ2-7; 8 nucleotides align to TRBD2. Per the germline V gene, CDR1 is SGHTA and CDR2 is FQGNSA. V dropped 1 base and J dropped 2; count of bases not matched to a gene: 4. This CDR3 is 15 amino acids long. The CDR3 protein is CASSLGGRTTYEQYF. For the CDR3, the DNA is TGTGCCAGCAGCTTAGGCGGGAGGACCACCTACGAGCAGTACTTC.

This clonotype was seen a handful of times. V gene TRBV4-2 combines with J gene TRBJ1-1; the match to TRBD1 covers 9 bases. The CDR3 runs to 13 residues. Per germline, CDR1 LGHNA and CDR2 YNFKEQ. V shed 3 bases and J 10 bases; nucleotides not matched to a gene: 6. CDR3 sequence: CASSQGQGSGAFF. CDR3 bases: TGTGCCAGCAGCCAGGGACAGGGTTCTGGAGCTTTCTTT.

The gene calls are TRBV30 and TRBJ1-5; D not certain. The CDR3 is made up of 15 amino acids. V gave up 0 bases and J gave up 4 bases, with 13 bases separating them. The germline V gene encodes CDR1 GTSNPN and CDR2 SVGIG (reference sequence). For the CDR3, the DNA is TGTGCCTGGAGTGTGGAGTTGGGTCCTAATCAGCCCCAGCATTTT. It codes for CAWSVELGPNQPQHF.